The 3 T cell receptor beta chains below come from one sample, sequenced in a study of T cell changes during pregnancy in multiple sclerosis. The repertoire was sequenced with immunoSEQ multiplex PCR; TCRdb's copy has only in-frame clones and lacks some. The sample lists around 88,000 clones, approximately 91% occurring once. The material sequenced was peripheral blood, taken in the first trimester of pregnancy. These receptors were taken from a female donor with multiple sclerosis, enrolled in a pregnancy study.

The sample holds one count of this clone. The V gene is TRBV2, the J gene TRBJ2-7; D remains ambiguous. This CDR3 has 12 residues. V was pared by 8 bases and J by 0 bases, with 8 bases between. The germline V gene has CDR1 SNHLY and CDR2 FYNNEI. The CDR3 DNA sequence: TGTGCCAGCGTCCCCAGCTCCTACGAGCAGTACTTC. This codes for CASVPSSYEQYF.

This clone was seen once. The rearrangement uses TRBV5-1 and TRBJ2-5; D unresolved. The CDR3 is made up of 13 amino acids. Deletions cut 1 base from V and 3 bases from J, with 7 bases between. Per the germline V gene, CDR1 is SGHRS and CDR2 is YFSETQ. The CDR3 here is CASSLYSKETQYF. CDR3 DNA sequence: TGCGCCAGCAGCTTGTACAGCAAAGAGACCCAGTACTTC.

The CDR3 DNA reads TGTGCCAGCGGCAGGACAGAGACGAACACTGAAGCTTTCTTT. Residues: CASGRTETNTEAFF. J is TRBJ1-1 and V is TRBV6-1, with D tentatively TRBD1 (6 bases). There are 14 residues in the CDR3. Trimming stripped 8 bases from V and 1 base from J, with 14 bases between. The germline gives CDR1 MNHNS, CDR2 SASEGT.